The 4 T cell receptor beta chains below come from one sample, sequenced in a study of blood T cells in healthy people across ages. Together with a sample-barcoded 5' primer, a J-beta primer mix was included in a second PCR lasting 7 to 11 cycles. TCRdb called the 5' RACE reads again in MiXCR, with one record for every CDR3 protein. Of 550,000 to 750,000 distinct CDR3 sequences in the sample, around 20% are singletons; the top ten hold 3.5% to 4%. The sequenced sample consisted of blood. Receptors were obtained from a man between 65 and 79 years old in good health.

The chain employs TRBV5-6 and TRBJ2-2; 9 nucleotides match TRBD1. CDR1 and CDR2 (germline): SGHDT, YYEEEE. Losses at the gene ends were 3 bases for V and 5 bases for J; bases not matched to a gene: 5. The CDR3 runs 15 residues. The CDR3 DNA is TGTGCCAGCAGCTACGGGACAGGGACAACCGGGGAGCTGTTTTTT. It yields the protein CASSYGTGTTGELFF.

This clonotype was counted ten times or more. The chain combines TRBV20-1 with TRBJ2-4; no firm D call. From germline, CDR1 is DFQATT and CDR2 SNEGSKA (reference sequence). This CDR3 is 11 amino acids long. Trimming removed 6 bases at V and 8 bases at J, with 11 bases between. The chain's CDR3 is CSAPFGDIQYF. In nucleotides, the CDR3 is TGCAGTGCCCCATTTGGTGACATTCAGTACTTC.

Comments on this clonotype: The CDR3 does not end in the conserved phenylalanine or tryptophan, so this is likely a read error. V usage is TRBV20-1 and J usage is TRBJ2-3; D remains ambiguous. Germline V gene data show CDR1 as DFQATT and CDR2 as SNEGSKA (reference sequence). V lost 3 bases and J lost 4, with 8 bases in between. CDR3 length equals 12 residues. CDR3 residues: CSASRMADTQYL. CDR3 bases: TGCAGTGCTAGTAGAATGGCAGATACGCAGTATCTT.

The chain recombines TRBV29-1 with TRBJ2-3, with D perhaps assigned TRBD1 or TRBD2 (5 bases each). CDR1 and CDR2 (germline): SQVTM, ANQGSEA. The CDR3 sequence is 14 residues long. Trimming stripped 3 bases from V and 1 base from J, with 11 bases between. As DNA, the CDR3 is TGCAGCGTTGAGGGGGTGAGAGGCACAGATACGCAGTATTTT. Translation: CSVEGVRGTDTQYF.